This T cell receptor beta chain is from a study of T-cell reconstitution after alpha-beta-depleted transplantation in children. Researchers prepared the TCRbeta library using unique molecular identifiers, the study reports. TCRdb itself ran the PCR reads through MiXCR, one entry per CDR3 protein. Of hundreds of thousands of distinct CDR3 sequences listed, around 7.1% are singletons. Study results and limitations: For some patients, TCRbeta diversity was high at day 60 because of recipient T cells and thymic progenitors that survived. Once a year had passed after transplant, T-cell counts and diversity came mostly from newly produced T cells.

For this clonotype: As yet, its antigen is unknown.

This CDR3 has 15 residues. V shed 2 bases, J shed 5 bases, and the junction held 5 bases outside the gene matches. Germline CDR1 reads MDHEN; CDR2 reads SYDVKM. This clonotype originated in a female patient younger than 10 who had a stem cell transplant for Fanconi anemia, so the T cells may come from the graft donor. The J gene is TRBJ1-4, the V gene TRBV28; 7 bases agree with TRBD1. The material sequenced was peripheral blood, taken 360 days after TCRalphabeta/CD19-depleted stem cell transplant. CDR3 in amino acids: CASSLGSGGNEKLFF. The CDR3 DNA reads as TGTGCCAGCAGTTTAGGTTCAGGGGGGAATGAAAAACTGTTTTTT.